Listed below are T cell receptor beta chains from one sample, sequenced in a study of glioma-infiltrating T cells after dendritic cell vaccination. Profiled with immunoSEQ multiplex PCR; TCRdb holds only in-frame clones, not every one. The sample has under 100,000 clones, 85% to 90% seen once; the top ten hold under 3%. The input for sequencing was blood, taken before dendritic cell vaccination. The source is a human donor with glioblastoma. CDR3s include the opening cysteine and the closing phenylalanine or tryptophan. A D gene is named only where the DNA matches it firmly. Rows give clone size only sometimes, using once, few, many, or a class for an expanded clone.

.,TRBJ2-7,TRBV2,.,CASSRERSEQYF,TGTGCCAGCAGTAGGGAGAGGAGCGAGCAGTACTTC
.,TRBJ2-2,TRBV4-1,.,CASSQRGLHTGELFF,TGCGCCAGCAGCCAACGGGGACTCCACACCGGGGAGCTGTTTTTT
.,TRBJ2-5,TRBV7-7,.,CASSLVGAGETQYF,TGTGCCAGCAGCTTAGTGGGGGCCGGAGAGACCCAGTACTTC
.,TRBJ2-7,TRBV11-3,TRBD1,CASSLGPGQGSYEQYF,TGTGCCAGCAGCTTAGGCCCCGGACAGGGTTCCTACGAGCAGTACTTC
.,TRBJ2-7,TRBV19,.,CASSFTSSYEQYF,TGTGCCAGTAGTTTCACTAGTAGCTACGAGCAGTACTTC
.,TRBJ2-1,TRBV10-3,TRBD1,CAIAGQGASYNEQFF,TGTGCCATCGCCGGACAGGGGGCGTCCTACAATGAGCAGTTCTTC
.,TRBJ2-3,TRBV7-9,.,CASSSLPIAVTDTQYF,TGTGCCAGCAGCTCATTACCCATAGCGGTAACAGATACGCAGTATTTT
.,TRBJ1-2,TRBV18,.,CASSPSDGYTF,TGTGCCAGCTCGCCCTCGGATGGCTACACCTTC
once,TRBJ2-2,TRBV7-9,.,CASSLGLAAGELFF,TGTGCCAGCAGCTTAGGGTTAGCCGCCGGGGAGCTGTTTTTT
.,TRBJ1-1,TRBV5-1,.,CASSLGRENTEAFF,TGCGCCAGCAGCTTGGGGAGGGAAAACACTGAAGCTTTCTTT
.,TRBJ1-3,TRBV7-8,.,CASSPFGTGNTIYF,TGTGCCAGCAGCCCATTCGGGACAGGAAACACCATATATTTT
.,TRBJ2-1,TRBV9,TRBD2,CASSGGLAGIYNEQFF,TGTGCCAGCAGCGGCGGACTAGCGGGGATCTACAATGAGCAGTTCTTC
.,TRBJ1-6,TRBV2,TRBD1,CASSDLDRDSPLHF,TGTGCCAGCAGTGACCTGGACAGGGACTCACCCCTCCACTTT
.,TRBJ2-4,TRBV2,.,CASKPDSLLAKNIQYF,TGTGCCAGCAAACCTGACAGCCTTCTAGCCAAAAACATTCAGTACTTC
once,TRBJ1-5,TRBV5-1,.,CASRLSRGTQPQHF,TGCGCCAGCAGGTTGTCTCGGGGGACGCAGCCCCAGCATTTT
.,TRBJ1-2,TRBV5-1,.,CASSLGGGYGYTF,TGCGCCAGCAGCTTAGGGGGAGGGTATGGCTACACCTTC
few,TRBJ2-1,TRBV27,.,CAPNRGNEQFF,TGTGCCCCAAACAGAGGGAATGAGCAGTTCTTC
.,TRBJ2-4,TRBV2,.,CASKLDMAKNIQYF,TGTGCCAGCAAACTAGACATGGCCAAAAACATTCAGTACTTC
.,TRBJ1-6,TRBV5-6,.,CASSLWGVSNNSPLHF,TGTGCCAGCAGCTTGTGGGGGGTATCGAATAATTCACCCCTCCACTTT
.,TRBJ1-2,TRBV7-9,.,CASSSVPYGYTF,TGTGCCAGCAGCTCTGTCCCCTATGGCTACACCTTC
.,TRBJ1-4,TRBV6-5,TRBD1,CASSTGTGGVKGLFF,TGTGCCAGCAGTACCGGGACAGGGGGGGTCAAGGGGCTGTTTTTT
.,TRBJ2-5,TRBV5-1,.,CASSSQGRGETQYF,TGCGCCAGCAGCTCGCAGGGGCGAGGAGAGACCCAGTACTTC
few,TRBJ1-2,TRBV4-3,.,CASSQEGGSYGYTF,TGCGCCAGCAGCCAAGAAGGCGGGAGCTATGGCTACACCTTC
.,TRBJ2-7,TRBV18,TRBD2,CASSLRTSGSYEQYF,TGTGCCAGCTCACTACGGACTAGCGGATCCTACGAGCAGTACTTC
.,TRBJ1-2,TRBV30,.,CAWNPVGGASTF,TGTGCCTGGAACCCTGTGGGTGGGGCGTCCACCTTC
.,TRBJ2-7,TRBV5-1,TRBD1,CASSLVQGADVNEQYF,TGCGCCAGCAGCTTGGTGCAGGGGGCTGATGTAAACGAGCAGTACTTC
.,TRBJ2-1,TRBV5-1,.,CASSFDRPTDEQFF,TGCGCCAGCAGCTTCGACAGGCCTACCGATGAGCAGTTCTTC
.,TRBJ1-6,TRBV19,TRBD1,CASSTDRGNSPLHF,TGTGCCAGTAGTACCGACAGGGGAAATTCACCCCTCCACTTT
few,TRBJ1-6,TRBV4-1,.,CASSSRSGGWDSPLHF,TGCGCCAGCAGCTCCCGCTCCGGGGGATGGGATTCACCCCTCCACTTT
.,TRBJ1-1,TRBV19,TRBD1,CASSIDPGTAVEAFF,TGTGCCAGTAGTATAGATCCGGGGACAGCGGTTGAAGCTTTCTTT
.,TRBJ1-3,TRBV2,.,CASSERGNTIYF,TGTGCCAGCAGTGAGAGGGGGAACACCATATATTTT
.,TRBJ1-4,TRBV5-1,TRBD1,CASSFGTGEEKLFF,TGCGCCAGCAGCTTCGGGACAGGGGAGGAAAAACTGTTTTTT
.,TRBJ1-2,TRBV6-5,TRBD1,CASTLYRGSGGYTF,TGTGCCAGCACTTTATACAGGGGATCGGGGGGCTACACCTTC
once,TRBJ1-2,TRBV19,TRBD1,CASSSRDRLYGYTF,TGTGCCAGTAGTTCCCGGGACAGGCTTTATGGCTACACCTTC
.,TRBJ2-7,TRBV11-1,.,CASSPVGTLSYEQYF,TGTGCCAGCAGTCCCGTCGGGACACTCTCCTACGAGCAGTACTTC
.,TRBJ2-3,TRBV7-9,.,CASSHKTGWSDTQYF,TGTGCCAGCAGCCACAAAACAGGGTGGTCCGATACGCAGTATTTT
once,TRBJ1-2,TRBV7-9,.,CASSYRTANYGYTF,TGTGCCAGCAGTTACCGGACAGCCAACTATGGCTACACCTTC
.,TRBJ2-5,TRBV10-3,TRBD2,CAISDPTSGGPPGTQYF,TGTGCCATCAGCGACCCGACTAGCGGGGGCCCCCCCGGGACCCAGTACTTC
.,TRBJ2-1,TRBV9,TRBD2,CASSASSGSDNEQFF,TGTGCCAGCAGCGCCTCTAGCGGGTCCGACAATGAGCAGTTCTTC
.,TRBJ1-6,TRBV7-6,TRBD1,CASSFRDRGNSPLHF,TGTGCCAGCAGCTTCCGGGACAGGGGCAATTCACCCCTCCACTTT
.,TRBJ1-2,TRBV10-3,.,CAISDGGATYGYTF,TGTGCCATCAGCGACGGGGGAGCCACCTATGGCTACACCTTC